This T cell receptor (beta chain) was sequenced during a study of blood T cell repertoires in COVID-19. In the study overall: From the United States, Italy and Spain came samples of acute and convalescent COVID-19. PBMCs, B-cell-depleted T cells, or T cells provided the cDNA or gDNA that made up the material.

Germline trimming cut 6 bases from V and 4 bases from J; bases unmatched to any gene: 15. Germline V gene data show CDR1 as MNHEY and CDR2 as SMNVEV (reference sequence). The length of the CDR3 is 17 residues. In the original processing: Nucleated cell number was recorded as an estimate derived from reference gene primer amplification. The assay was immunoSEQ multiplex PCR, and TCRdb's table has in-frame clones only and misses some. The V and J calls and clone size come from that table; D and trimming were worked out from the DNA. The data contain under 300,000 clones, approximately 78% of them singletons.

This clonotype was sampled from a woman in her sixties or seventies with active or convalescent COVID-19. Sequences were obtained from peripheral blood. The V and J genes are TRBV27 and TRBJ1-2; TRBD1 aligns across 9 bases. This CDR3 reads CASSPEDRGPMGYGYTF. CDR3 DNA: TGTGCCAGCAGCCCCGAGGACAGGGGCCCCATGGGCTATGGCTACACCTTC.